The 10 T cell receptor beta chains presented below share a single source sample, sequenced in a study of cytomegalovirus exposure and HLA in healthy donors. The PCR ran on 60 Vbeta and 13 Jbeta primers. Sequenced by immunoSEQ multiplex PCR; TCRdb stores in-frame clones only, minus some. In the table there are more than 90,000 clones, roughly 69% of which are singletons. The specimen sequenced was PBMCs. These receptors were collected from a woman in her thirties in good health and CMV-seronegative.

This clone came up once. The chain uses TRBV30 and TRBJ1-6; D is ambiguous. This CDR3 has 13 amino acids. V gave up 3 bases and J gave up 5 bases, with 8 bases separating them. The germline gives CDR1 GTSNPN, CDR2 SVGIG (reference sequence). The CDR3 protein is CAWSRLNNSPLHF. The CDR3, as DNA: TGTGCCTGGAGCCGACTGAATAATTCACCCCTCCACTTT.

CDR3 DNA sequence: TGTGCCAGCAGCTTAGTATCGGGACAGGGAAACAATGAGCAGTTCTTC. This gives the protein CASSLVSGQGNNEQFF. The chain has TRBV7-2 and TRBJ2-1, with 9 positions matching TRBD1. Germline CDR1 reads SGHTA; CDR2 reads FQGNSA. This CDR3 comprises 16 residues. The V gene end was trimmed by 1 base and the J gene end by 5 bases; junction bases not matched to a gene: 6.

The CDR3 loop reads CASSPIGLAGNNEQFF. The CDR3 nucleotides are TGTGCCAGCAGCCCAATCGGACTAGCCGGAAACAATGAGCAGTTCTTC. The chain employs TRBV7-9 and TRBJ2-1, with 8 bases aligning to TRBD2. With 5 bases clipped from V and 5 bases from J, the junction kept 11 bases outside the gene matches. The CDR3 extends over 16 amino acids. Germline V lookup: CDR1 SEHNR, CDR2 FQNEAQ (reference sequence).

The J gene is TRBJ2-5, the V gene TRBV6-4, with 7 bases matching TRBD1. This CDR3 spans 13 amino acids. CDR1 is MRHNA and CDR2 is SNTAGT in the germline V gene. Trimming took 5 bases from V and 5 from J; bases not matched to a gene: 5. The CDR3 DNA is TGTGCCAGCAGTCCAGGGGGTGGCGAGACCCAGTACTTC. It codes for CASSPGGGETQYF.

The V call is TRBV28, the J call TRBJ2-1; TRBD2 matches 9 bases. V shed 8 bases, J shed 9 bases, and the junction held 11 bases outside the gene matches. The CDR3 sequence is 14 residues long. Germline assignment: CDR1 MDHEN and CDR2 SYDVKM. In DNA form, the CDR3 reads TGTGCCAGCTCTGGCGGGAGGGGGGACGGTGAGCAGTTCTTC. It translates to CASSGGRGDGEQFF.

This chain connects TRBV5-6 to TRBJ2-7; D remains unclear. Trimming pared 1 base from V and 3 bases from J, leaving 11 bases between. CDR1 is SGHDT, CDR2 YYEEEE, per germline. The CDR3 runs 14 residues. DNA for the CDR3: TGTGCCAGCAGCTTGCGGCAGGTATACTACGAGCAGTACTTC. Its protein product is CASSLRQVYYEQYF.

The chain links TRBV10-3 to TRBJ1-2; TRBD1 matches 8 bases. With 5 bases clipped from V and 8 bases from J, the junction kept 7 bases outside the gene matches. The CDR3 extends over 13 amino acids. CDR1 and CDR2 from the germline V gene are ENHRY and SYGVKD. DNA of the CDR3: TGTGCCATCAGTCCGTCGACAGGGGACGGCTACACCTTC. The encoded protein is CAISPSTGDGYTF.

The table lists this clone with a few counts. The rearrangement uses TRBV2 and TRBJ2-7; 9 positions match TRBD1. The junction had 8 bases not matched to a gene; V was cut back by 6 bases and J by 2 bases. CDR1 is SNHLY, CDR2 FYNNEI, per germline. This CDR3 is 15 amino acids long. CDR3: CASSTGRQGAYEQYF. CDR3 nucleotides: TGTGCCAGCAGCACGGGGAGACAGGGGGCCTACGAGCAGTACTTC. The full variable domain, with the rest looked up from reference TRBV2 and TRBJ2-7, is EPEVTQTPSHQVTQMGQEVILRCVPISNHLYFYWYRQILGQKVEFLVSFYNNEISEKSEIFDDQFSVERPDGSNFTLKIRSTKLEDSAMYFCASSTGRQGAYEQYFGPGTRLTVT.

V gene TRBV28 combines with J gene TRBJ2-3; 12 bases line up with TRBD2. V lost 2 bases to trimming and J lost 2 bases; unmatched junction nucleotides: 8. CDR3 length: 18 amino acids. The germline gives CDR1 MDHEN, CDR2 SYDVKM. Here the CDR3 reads CASSLRLAGVGDTDTQYF. DNA of the CDR3: TGTGCCAGCAGTTTAAGACTAGCGGGAGTAGGGGACACAGATACGCAGTATTTT. Full variable domain (outside the CDR3, taken from reference TRBV28 and TRBJ2-3): DVKVTQSSRYLVKRTGEKVFLECVQDMDHENMFWYRQDPGLGLRLIYFSYDVKMKEKGDIPEGYSVSREKKERFSLILESASTNQTSMYLCASSLRLAGVGDTDTQYFGPGTRLTVL.

The chain has TRBV6-1 and TRBJ2-7; 10 bases are shared with TRBD2. Germline CDR1 and CDR2: MNHNS and SASEGT. J lost 4 bases, V lost 8 bases, and 8 bases had no gene match. The CDR3 is 14 amino acids. In nucleotides, the CDR3 is TGTGCCAGCGCGGTTAGCGGGGGGAAGTACGAGCAGTACTTC. This sequence encodes CASAVSGGKYEQYF.